This TCR beta chain emerged from a study of T cells in Graves' hyperthyroidism and ophthalmopathy (dated by TCRdb to the late 2010s). Some background on the complete study: TCR V-J signatures able to tell the groups apart were searched for in a discovery cohort of some 97 patients, of whom roughly 42 had Graves' ophthalmopathy and around 56 had stable Graves' hyperthyroidism. According to the paper, TCR Vbeta CDR3 sequencing was carried out on about 140 peripheral blood samples, which came from around 43 ophthalmopathy, under 85 hyperthyroidism and roughly 17 progressor patients. For training and testing, the roughly 100 patients in the discovery cohort were randomly divided in a 7:3 ratio. After blood sampling, hyperthyroidism patients were treated with methimazole at a starting dose of 30 mg daily, and ophthalmopathy patients were treated with high-dose intravenous methylprednisolone. The study also compared thyroid tissue and blood T-cell repertoires from about six Graves' hyperthyroidism patients. An independent validation cohort of about 19 hyperthyroidism patients and approximately 15 patients who later progressed to ophthalmopathy tested prospective prediction of ophthalmopathy. The study at large found these results: Most expanded thyroid clonotypes (frequency above 0.001) were also detected in blood, suggesting blood repertoires may reflect thyroid immune responses. A 13 V-J signature model separated ophthalmopathy from stable hyperthyroidism, with around 91% sensitivity and about 81% specificity in cross-validation and 80%/75% in testing. Sample size was not statistically predetermined, and blinding of investigators to group allocation was not performed. In validation, the model predicted progression to ophthalmopathy with 65% to 71% sensitivity and less than 80% specificity, a median of 6.5 months before onset.

With respect to this clonotype: Its antigen is unknown. No base quality values were provided; no much bigger clone lies one nucleotide off.

Graves' hyperthyroidism was defined as stable when no progression to ophthalmopathy occurred over 18 months of follow-up. Hyperthyroidism patients were newly diagnosed, with disease duration under 2 months, and aged 18 to 65 years. The study excluded patients with uncontrolled infections, other autoimmune diseases, pregnancy or lactation. Diagnoses were established on the basis of clinical symptoms, serum thyroxine and TRAb, thyroid ultrasound, and orbital computed tomography. Total RNA was extracted with Trizol reagent, and quality was checked on an Agilent 2100 Bioanalyzer. Trimming accounts for 5 bases at V and 6 bases at J, while the number of junction bases matched to no gene is 10. The CDR3 sequence holds 16 residues, the cysteine and phenylalanine included. The sequence is cut down to CDR3 DNA, 48 bases in frame from base 1. CDR1 and CDR2 were assigned from the germline V gene as KGHDR and SFDVKD.

TCR beta CDR3 regions were amplified from RNA transcripts. For the first round of RT-PCR on the TCR CDR3, the HTBI primer set was used together with the Qiagen OneStep RT-PCR kit. Libraries were constructed in a second round of multiplex PCR, after which size selection and purification were carried out. Sequencing of the libraries was done on an Illumina HiSeq2000 using paired-end 100 bp reads. The authors' pipeline ran thus. SOAPnuke was used to process the raw data, throwing out any read that contained adapters or uncalled bases, had a mean Phred below 15, or lacked an exact constant-primer or identifier match. High-quality paired reads were merged with COPE v1.2.5, and unique nucleotide sequences were defined as clonotypes. Clonotypes were aligned to IMGT TRBV, TRBD and TRBJ reference segments using MiTCR v1.1. Analysis was restricted to V-J combinations with a frequency above 0.0001, which covered roughly 99% of repertoires. The TCS score was defined as the ratio of F50 (clonal expansion) to E x V (chaos), calculated using BLOSUM62-based TCRdist between CDR3 peptides within each V-J. Welch's t-statistics and random forest reduced around 550 V-J features to roughly 13, which were used in a naive Bayes classifier (R e1071). TCRdb ran its own pipeline on the public reads, namely fastp trimming at Q25 and MiXCR clone calling, and kept in-frame beta chains. One record per CDR3 amino acid sequence lists the most common genes and DNA. These V and J calls derive from TCRdb rather than the authors' analysis. Within this sample are hundreds of thousands of distinct CDR3 sequences, with around 45% of them counted one time only. About 8.2% of the sample is in the top ten clones.

The sequence derives from a woman aged 18-29 years with Graves' hyperthyroidism. Donor details come from another sample of the same person, matched by shared clones. Sequencing used peripheral blood or thyroid tissue (not recorded which). This chain is built from TRBV24-1 and TRBJ1-5, with TRBD1 identical over 9 junction bases. The nucleotide sequence reads TGTGCCACCAGTGGCGCCGGGACAGGGAGGTTTCAGCCCCAGCATTTT. Its translation reads: CATSGAGTGRFQPQHF.